The subject of this entry is one T cell receptor beta chain. V trimming: 6 bases; J trimming: 2 bases; junction bases outside the gene matches: 9. The germline CDR1 and CDR2 sequences are SNHLY and FYNNEI. CDR3 size: 16 residues. The sample is drawn from a study of technical replicates of blood from several donors. Sequencing used immunoSEQ multiplex PCR; TCRdb keeps in-frame clones, though not all of them. The table includes about 68,000 clones, under 98% detected once. The chain carries TRBV2 and TRBJ1-1; 10 bases line up with TRBD1. The sequence derives from a human donor in good health. Input material: T cells isolated from PBMCs. CDR3 DNA: TGTGCCAGCAGAAAATCTGGGACAGGGGCCAACACTGAAGCTTTCTTT. Encoded protein: CASRKSGTGANTEAFF. Combining the CDR3 with reference TRBV2 and TRBJ1-1 gives the whole variable domain EPEVTQTPSHQVTQMGQEVILRCVPISNHLYFYWYRQILGQKVEFLVSFYNNEISEKSEIFDDQFSVERPDGSNFTLKIRSTKLEDSAMYFCASRKSGTGANTEAFFGQGTRLTVV.